Following are 30 T cell receptor beta chains from one sample sequenced in a study of early T cells in non-severe SARS-CoV-2 infection (dated by TCRdb to the early 2020s). Receptors were amplified or captured by 5' RACE. The sample was run on a NextSeq 500. TCRdb's own reprocessing of the public reads used fastp at Q25 and MiXCR and kept productive beta chains. Each CDR3 protein gets just one entry, which takes the most common genes and DNA from the rows behind it. The sample records approximately 47,000 distinct CDR3 sequences, around a tenth of which are singletons. The ten largest clones capture around 5.3% of the sample. The starting material was whole blood, obtained at baseline. The receptor source for this set is an adult who was a healthcare worker with PCR-confirmed SARS-CoV-2 infection or an uninfected control (not recorded which).

The chain recombines TRBV24-1 with TRBJ2-1; 11 nucleotides match TRBD2. J was trimmed by 2 bases and V by 5 bases; bases with no gene match: 4. CDR3 length: 16 residues. Germline CDR1 KGHDR, CDR2 SFDVKD. This CDR3 reads CATSGGTSGTYNEQFF. In nucleotides, the CDR3 is TGTGCCACCAGTGGTGGGACTAGCGGAACCTACAATGAGCAGTTCTTC.

This clonotype was observed at least ten times. J is TRBJ2-2 and V is TRBV20-1, with 9 positions matching TRBD1. With V trimmed by 8 bases and J by 0 bases, 4 bases remained unmatched. The CDR3 contains 14 residues. Per germline, CDR1 DFQATT and CDR2 SNEGSKA (reference sequence). The CDR3 DNA reads as TGCAGTCCCTACAGGGGGCCGAACACCGGGGAGCTGTTTTTT. This translates into CSPYRGPNTGELFF.

This clonotype came up many times. V is TRBV6-6 and J is TRBJ2-2; 7 nucleotides match TRBD2. CDR3 length: 13 amino acids. In germline, CDR1 is MNHNY, CDR2 SVGAGI (reference sequence). J lost 8 bases, V lost 7 bases, and 7 bases had no gene match. CDR3 sequence reads: CASTPGGLGELFF. CDR3 DNA: TGTGCCAGCACCCCGGGGGGTCTAGGGGAGCTGTTTTTT.

A few counts support this clonotype. CDR3 sequence reads: CASSPEGTGELFF. The CDR3 DNA reads as TGTGCCAGCAGCCCGGAGGGCACCGGGGAGCTGTTTTTT. The gene calls are TRBV7-2 and TRBJ2-2, with D possibly TRBD2 on 6 matching bases. V was trimmed by 5 bases and J by 4 bases, leaving 8 bases between them. The CDR3 is 13 residues long. Germline V gene data show CDR1 as SGHTA and CDR2 as FQGNSA. Together with reference TRBV7-2 and TRBJ2-2, the CDR3 gives the full variable domain: GAGVSQSPSNKVTEKGKDVELRCDPISGHTALYWYRQSLGQGLEFLIYFQGNSAPDKSGLPSDRFSAERTGGSVSTLTIQRTQQEDSAVYLCASSPEGTGELFFGEGSRLTVL.

V and J are TRBV6-6 and TRBJ2-5; D ambiguous. In germline, CDR1 is MNHNY, CDR2 SVGAGI (reference sequence). This CDR3 region has 14 residues. V was shortened by 5 bases and J by 1 base, with 11 bases between the two germline ends. The DNA for the CDR3 is TGTGCCAGCAGTCAGGACCTGGCCCAAGAGACCCAGTACTTC. The encoded protein is CASSQDLAQETQYF.

This chain connects TRBV7-9 to TRBJ2-3; 10 nucleotides line up with TRBD2. This CDR3 has 16 residues. Trimming at V came to 4 bases and at J to 6 bases, leaving 10 bases not matched to a gene. CDR1 SEHNR and CDR2 FQNEAQ come from the germline V gene (reference sequence). The CDR3: CASSYNSGRSGDTQYF. The CDR3 nucleotides read TGTGCCAGCAGCTACAATAGCGGGAGGTCGGGTGATACGCAGTATTTT.

This clonotype has ten or more counts. The chain couples TRBV6-5 to TRBJ1-5; no reliable D call. The CDR3 totals 14 residues. The V gene lost 6 bases and the J gene lost 6 bases, with 15 bases spanning the gap. The germline CDR1 and CDR2 sequences are MNHEY and SVGAGI. CDR3 coding DNA: TGTGCCAGCAGCAAAACGGAGGGCACTCAGCCCCAGCATTTT. Encoded protein: CASSKTEGTQPQHF.

The V and J genes are TRBV7-8 and TRBJ2-3; D perhaps matches TRBD2 (5 bases). Germline CDR1 SGHVS, CDR2 FQNEAQ. With 5 bases removed from V and 2 bases from J, the gap between germline ends came to 8 bases. This CDR3 comprises 13 residues. In nucleotides, the CDR3 is TGTGCCAGCAGCCCCGGGGACACAGATACGCAGTATTTT. Protein product: CASSPGDTDTQYF.

This clonotype showed up just a few times. V usage is TRBV12-3 or TRBV12-4 and J usage is TRBJ2-7, with a weak D call TRBD1 (6 bases). The CDR3 has 14 residues. V shed 2 bases and J shed 4 bases, with 12 bases lying between them. This chain's CDR3 is CASSLNTGKYEQYF. DNA of the CDR3: TGTGCCAGCAGTTTAAACACAGGGAAGTACGAGCAGTACTTC.

This clonotype was seen only a few times. This sequence joins TRBV12-3 or TRBV12-4 and TRBJ2-3; D is perhaps TRBD1 or TRBD2 (6 bases each). The CDR3 contains 13 residues. The germline V and J ends were trimmed by 3 bases and 8 bases, with 12 bases remaining between them. The CDR3 loop reads CASSFGGPGTQYF. In nucleotides, the CDR3 is TGTGCCAGCAGTTTTGGGGGGCCGGGTACGCAGTATTTT.

In this sample, this clonotype turned up many times. The chain recombines TRBV6-4 with TRBJ2-1; 12 bases agree with TRBD1. The V and J ends lost 4 bases and 8 bases, in that order; junction bases with no gene match: 9. The CDR3 loop spans 16 amino acids. Germline lookup yields CDR1 MRHNA and CDR2 SNTAGT. The CDR3 DNA reads TGTGCCAGCAGTGTGACCGGGACAGGGGGCTCCTATGAGCAGTTCTTC. The encoded protein is CASSVTGTGGSYEQFF.

In its sample, this clonotype was seen a few times. The chain carries TRBV2 and TRBJ2-1; D is undetermined. From germline, CDR1 is SNHLY and CDR2 FYNNEI. V was shortened by 7 bases and J by 6 bases, with 13 bases between the two germline ends. This CDR3 region has 13 residues. This CDR3 reads CASKVAWGNEQFF. CDR3 nucleotide sequence: TGTGCCAGCAAGGTTGCTTGGGGCAATGAGCAGTTCTTC.

This clonotype was seen repeatedly, ten times or more. This chain uses TRBV7-6 with TRBJ2-7; possible D gene TRBD2, 6 bases. V lost 5 bases to trimming and J lost 5 bases, with 16 bases between them. This CDR3 spans 14 amino acids. From germline, CDR1 is SGHVS and CDR2 FNYEAQ. The CDR3 DNA follows: TGTGCCAGCAGCCGGGGGTCGACAGAGGACGAGCAGTACTTC. The encoded protein is CASSRGSTEDEQYF.

The chain recombines TRBV27 with TRBJ2-7; D is perhaps TRBD1 (6 bases). The CDR3 sequence is 15 residues long. Deletions cut 2 bases from V and 0 bases from J, with 11 bases between. CDR1 and CDR2 from the germline V gene are MNHEY and SMNVEV (reference sequence). The CDR3 sequence is CASSLMDSYSYEQYF. CDR3 sequence (DNA): TGTGCCAGCAGTTTAATGGACAGCTACTCCTACGAGCAGTACTTC.

The chain combines TRBV6-5 with TRBJ1-5; 8 positions agree with TRBD1. The CDR3 sequence is 14 residues long. V was clipped by 6 bases and J by 4 bases; unmatched bases: 5. Looked up from germline, CDR1 is MNHEY and CDR2 is SVGAGI. The DNA of the CDR3 is TGTGCCAGCAGAGCCGGGACAGGTAATCAGCCCCAGCATTTT. Its protein product is CASRAGTGNQPQHF.

This clonotype has just a few counts. V gene TRBV20-1 combines with J gene TRBJ2-3; TRBD2 aligns across 10 bases. J gave up 1 base and V 3 bases, and 4 bases lay outside the gene matches. Germline V CDR1 and CDR2: DFQATT, SNEGSKA (reference sequence). The length of the CDR3 is 15 residues. Here the CDR3 DNA reads TGCAGTGCTAGTCCTGGGACTAGCGGCACAGATACGCAGTATTTT. Encoded protein: CSASPGTSGTDTQYF.

Many counts were recorded for this clonotype. V and J are TRBV13 and TRBJ1-2; D gene unclear. This CDR3 has 11 amino acids. The ends were cut back, 1 base at V and 7 bases at J, with 4 bases in the middle. The germline CDR1 and CDR2 sequences are PRHDT and FYEKMQ (reference sequence). As DNA, the CDR3 is TGTGCCAGCAGCTTAGTACTTGGCTACACCTTC. Translating it yields CASSLVLGYTF.

This clonotype was seen repeatedly, ten times or more. The chain combines TRBV7-2 with TRBJ2-7, with no clear D. The V end lost 8 bases, the J end lost 2 bases, and 13 bases lay between the germline ends. This CDR3 has 13 amino acids. Germline V gives CDR1 SGHTA, CDR2 FQGNSA. This chain's CDR3 is CASSRLGAYEQYF. CDR3 sequence (DNA): TGTGCCAGCTCCCGACTTGGAGCCTACGAGCAGTACTTC. Combining the CDR3 with reference TRBV7-2 and TRBJ2-7 gives the whole variable domain GAGVSQSPSNKVTEKGKDVELRCDPISGHTALYWYRQSLGQGLEFLIYFQGNSAPDKSGLPSDRFSAERTGGSVSTLTIQRTQQEDSAVYLCASSRLGAYEQYFGPGTRLTVT.

This clonotype has a handful of counts. The chain employs TRBV2 and TRBJ1-1; D not certain. The CDR3 is 14 residues long. V lost 7 bases, J lost 11 bases, and 23 bases lay in between. In germline, CDR1 is SNHLY, CDR2 FYNNEI. CDR3 in DNA: TGTGCCAGCAAAAACGGACGGCTAACACTGGAGGCTTTCTTT. Translating it yields CASKNGRLTLEAFF.

This clonotype was observed many times. V gene TRBV7-6 combines with J gene TRBJ2-3; TRBD1 aligns across 9 bases. Germline values: CDR1 SGHVS, CDR2 FNYEAQ. The CDR3 extends over 14 amino acids. V was pared by 6 bases and J by 6 bases, with 7 bases of the junction left unmatched. The CDR3 region is CASSSTGGLDTQYF. The CDR3 DNA reads TGTGCCAGCAGTTCGACAGGGGGGTTGGATACGCAGTATTTT.

This clonotype was seen many times. The chain combines TRBV27 with TRBJ1-2, with D possibly being TRBD1 (6 bases). CDR1 and CDR2 from the germline V gene are MNHEY and SMNVEV (reference sequence). This CDR3 has 15 amino acids. V was pared by 5 bases and J by 2 bases, with 15 bases between. The CDR3: CASSPTHRANYGYTF. For the CDR3, the DNA is TGTGCCAGCAGTCCGACGCACAGGGCGAACTATGGCTACACCTTC.

The chain employs TRBV7-9 and TRBJ1-1; D possibly corresponds to TRBD1 (5 bases). V was trimmed by 4 bases and J by 7 bases, leaving 13 bases between them. CDR3 length: 13 amino acids. Germline values: CDR1 SEHNR, CDR2 FQNEAQ (reference sequence). CDR3 sequence: CASSSNPGNEAFF. The CDR3 coding sequence is TGTGCCAGCAGCTCGAACCCAGGGAATGAAGCTTTCTTT.

This clonotype has more than one count but fewer than ten. This rearrangement joins TRBV19 to TRBJ2-6; weak D call: TRBD1 (6 bases). The V end lost 7 bases, the J end lost 3 bases, and 13 bases lay between the germline ends. The germline V gene encodes CDR1 LNHDA and CDR2 SQIVND (reference sequence). The CDR3 loop spans 15 amino acids. CDR3 in DNA: TGTGCCAGTACCAGACAGGTTTTTGGGGCCAACGTCCTGACTTTC. Residues: CASTRQVFGANVLTF. The full variable domain, with the rest looked up from reference TRBV19 and TRBJ2-6, is DGGITQSPKYLFRKEGQNVTLSCEQNLNHDAMYWYRQDPGQGLRLIYYSQIVNDFQKGDIAEGYSVSREKKESFPLTVTSAQKNPTAFYLCASTRQVFGANVLTFGAGSRLTVL.

Here the CDR3 reads CSARELAGGETGELFF. CDR3 nucleotides: TGCAGTGCTAGAGAACTAGCGGGAGGCGAGACCGGGGAGCTGTTTTTT. The chain recombines TRBV20-1 with TRBJ2-2; 12 bases are a match to TRBD2. The CDR3 runs 16 residues. Germline trimming cut 0 bases from V and 5 bases from J; bases unmatched to any gene: 4. From germline, CDR1 is DFQATT and CDR2 SNEGSKA (reference sequence).

This clonotype was counted between two and nine times. The chain is built from TRBV18 and TRBJ1-3, with D unresolved. The CDR3 has 13 amino acids. Germline V CDR1 and CDR2: KGHSH, LQKENI. Between the trimmed V and J ends, which lost 5 bases and 0 bases, there was a span of 5 bases. CDR3 DNA: TGTGCCAGCTCAACCAGCTCTGGAAACACCATATATTTT. It encodes CASSTSSGNTIYF.

This clonotype has a count of ten or more. This chain uses TRBV18 with TRBJ2-1; 10 bases fit TRBD2. Germline values: CDR1 KGHSH, CDR2 LQKENI. V shed 2 bases and J 9 bases; nucleotides not matched to a gene: 10. The CDR3 spans 16 residues. This CDR3 reads CASSPIERGGQAEQFF. Written as DNA, the CDR3 is TGTGCCAGCTCACCAATCGAGCGGGGGGGCCAGGCTGAGCAGTTCTTC.

V and J are TRBV11-1 and TRBJ2-7, with a possible D match to TRBD2 (5 bases). The CDR3 totals 13 residues. Germline V gene lookup returns CDR1 SGHAT and CDR2 FQDESV (reference sequence). Trimming removed 4 bases at V and 3 bases at J, with 10 bases between. The CDR3 DNA reads TGTGCCAGCAGCTACGGACGGGACTACGAGCAGTACTTC. Amino acid sequence: CASSYGRDYEQYF.

Comment on this clonotype: A single base separates this from a much larger clone, so it may be a read error. The rearrangement uses TRBV24-1 and TRBJ2-7, with 13 bases identical to TRBD2. This CDR3 has 18 amino acids. The V gene's germline CDR1 is KGHDR and CDR2 SFDVKD. CDR3 DNA sequence: TGTGTCACCAGTGACCAGACCGGGACTAGCGGGACCTCCTACGAGCAGTACTTC. Translating it yields CVTSDQTGTSGTSYEQYF.

The V gene is TRBV7-2, the J gene TRBJ2-1; 7 bases line up with TRBD2. The CDR3 length is 17 residues. The J segment lost 5 bases and the V segment lost 0 bases, leaving 10 bases of the junction unmatched. The germline gives CDR1 SGHTA, CDR2 FQGNSA. This chain's CDR3 is CASSLARTRLPDNEQFF. The CDR3 DNA sequence: TGTGCCAGCAGCTTAGCGCGGACTAGACTTCCTGACAATGAGCAGTTCTTC.

This clonotype has just a few counts. The chain combines TRBV12-3 or TRBV12-4 with TRBJ2-3, with 9 bases fitting TRBD2. With V trimmed by 2 bases and J by 2 bases, 8 bases remained unmatched. This CDR3 contains 17 residues. The CDR3 coding sequence is TGTGCCAGCAGTTTAAACCAGCGGGAGGCCCTCACAGATACGCAGTATTTT. Translation: CASSLNQREALTDTQYF.